The 4 T cell receptor beta chains below all came from one sample that was sequenced in a study of blood T cell repertoires in COVID-19. TCRdb's table, derived via immunoSEQ multiplex PCR, lists solely in-frame clones and lacks some. The table has 150,000 to 200,000 clones, around 82% seen once; the top ten hold approximately 6%. Sequenced sample: PBMCs or T cells enriched from blood (not recorded which). These receptors were obtained from a man in his forties who had recovered from COVID-19.

The rearrangement links TRBV30 to TRBJ1-2, with 12 bases fitting TRBD1. Germline CDR1 is GTSNPN and CDR2 is SVGIG (reference sequence). This CDR3 comprises 14 residues. After removal of 4 bases from V and 4 bases from J, the junction contained 4 bases not matched to a gene. CDR3 loop: CAWTGQGAGYGYTF. The CDR3 region has the DNA TGTGCCTGGACGGGACAGGGGGCGGGCTATGGCTACACCTTC.

V is TRBV6-1 and J is TRBJ2-3; 13 positions match TRBD2. Germline CDR1 reads MNHNS; CDR2 reads SASEGT. V dropped 4 bases and J dropped 1; count of bases not matched to a gene: 2. This CDR3 comprises 16 residues. Written as DNA, the CDR3 is TGTGCCAGCAGTGGTGGGACTAGCGGGGGCACAGATACGCAGTATTTT. This gives the protein CASSGGTSGGTDTQYF.

V usage is TRBV30 and J usage is TRBJ1-1; tentative D call: TRBD1 (5 bases). The germline gives CDR1 GTSNPN, CDR2 SVGIG (reference sequence). With 2 bases removed from V and 1 base from J, the gap between germline ends came to 8 bases. This CDR3 contains 13 residues. The CDR3 reads CAWSTTGNTEAFF. The DNA of the CDR3 is TGTGCCTGGAGTACAACAGGGAACACTGAAGCTTTCTTT.

This sequence joins TRBV7-3 and TRBJ2-2; D is unclear. The ends were cut back, 5 bases at V and 8 bases at J, with 18 bases in the middle. Germline assignment: CDR1 SGHTA and CDR2 FQGTGA. CDR3 length equals 15 residues. The chain's CDR3 is CASSPQSERRGELFF. The CDR3, as DNA: TGTGCCAGCAGCCCGCAGTCGGAGAGAAGAGGGGAGCTGTTTTTT.